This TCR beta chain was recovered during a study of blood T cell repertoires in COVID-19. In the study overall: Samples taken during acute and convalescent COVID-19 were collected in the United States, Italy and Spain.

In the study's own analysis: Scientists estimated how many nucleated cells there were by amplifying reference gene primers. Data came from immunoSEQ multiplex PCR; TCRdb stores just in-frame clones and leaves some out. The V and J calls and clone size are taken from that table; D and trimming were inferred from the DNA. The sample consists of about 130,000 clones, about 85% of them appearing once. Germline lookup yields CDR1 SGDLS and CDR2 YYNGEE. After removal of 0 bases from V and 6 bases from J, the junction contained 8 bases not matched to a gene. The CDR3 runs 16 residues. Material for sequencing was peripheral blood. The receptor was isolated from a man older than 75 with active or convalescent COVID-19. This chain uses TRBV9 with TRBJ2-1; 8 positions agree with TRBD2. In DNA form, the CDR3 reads TGTGCCAGCAGCGTAGAAATAGCGGGGTCGCGCAATGAGCAGTTCTTC. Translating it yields CASSVEIAGSRNEQFF. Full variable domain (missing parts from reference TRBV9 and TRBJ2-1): DSGVTQTPKHLITATGQRVTLRCSPRSGDLSVYWYQQSLDQGLQFLIQYYNGEERAKGNILERFSAQQFPDLHSELNLSSLELGDSALYFCASSVEIAGSRNEQFFGPGTRLTVL.